This T cell receptor (beta chain) originates from a study of T cell changes during pregnancy in multiple sclerosis. The assay was immunoSEQ multiplex PCR, and TCRdb's table has in-frame clones only and misses some. In the table there are around 61,000 clones, 80% to 90% of which are singletons. This clonotype was obtained from a human donor whose cells served as feeder cells for cultures in a pregnancy study. Sequencing was performed on peripheral blood from another person, used as feeder cells.

CDR3 sequence reads: CASSHKRDSSTGELFF. Written as DNA, the CDR3 is TGTGCCAGCAGCCATAAGAGGGACAGCTCCACCGGGGAGCTGTTTTTT. The chain recombines TRBV4-2 with TRBJ2-2, with 7 bases lining up with TRBD1. Germline V CDR1 and CDR2: LGHNA, YNFKEQ. There are 16 residues in the CDR3. Trimming at V came to 3 bases and at J to 4 bases, leaving 8 bases not matched to a gene.